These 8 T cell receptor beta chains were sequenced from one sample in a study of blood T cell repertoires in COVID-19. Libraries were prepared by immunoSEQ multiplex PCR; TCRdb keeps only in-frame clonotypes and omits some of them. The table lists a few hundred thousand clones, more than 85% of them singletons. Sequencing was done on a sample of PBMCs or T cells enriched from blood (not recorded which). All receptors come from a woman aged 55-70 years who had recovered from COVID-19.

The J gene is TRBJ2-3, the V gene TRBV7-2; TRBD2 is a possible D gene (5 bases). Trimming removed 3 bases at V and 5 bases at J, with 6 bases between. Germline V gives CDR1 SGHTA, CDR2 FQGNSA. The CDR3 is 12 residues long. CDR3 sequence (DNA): TGTGCCAGCAGCTTTGGGAGAGATACGCAGTATTTT. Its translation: CASSFGRDTQYF.

The CDR3 protein is CASSSGTDINIQYF. CDR3 in DNA: TGCGCCAGCAGCTCGGGGACAGATATCAACATTCAGTACTTC. V gene TRBV5-1 combines with J gene TRBJ2-4; TRBD1 matches 7 bases. This CDR3 has 14 residues. The junction had 7 bases not matched to a gene; V was cut back by 3 bases and J by 7 bases. Germline lookup yields CDR1 SGHRS and CDR2 YFSETQ.

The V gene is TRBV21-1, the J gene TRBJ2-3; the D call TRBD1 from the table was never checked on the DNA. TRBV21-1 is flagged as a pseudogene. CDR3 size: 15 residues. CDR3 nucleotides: TGTGCCAGCAGCGACAGGGGTAACTTCACAGATACGCAGTATTTT. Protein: CASSDRGNFTDTQYF.

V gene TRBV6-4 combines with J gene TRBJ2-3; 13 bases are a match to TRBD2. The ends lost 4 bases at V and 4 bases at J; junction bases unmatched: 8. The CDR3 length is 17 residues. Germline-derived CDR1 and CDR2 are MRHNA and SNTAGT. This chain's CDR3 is CASSAPILAGGPDTQYF. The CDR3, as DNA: TGTGCCAGCAGTGCACCTATACTAGCGGGGGGGCCAGATACGCAGTATTTT.

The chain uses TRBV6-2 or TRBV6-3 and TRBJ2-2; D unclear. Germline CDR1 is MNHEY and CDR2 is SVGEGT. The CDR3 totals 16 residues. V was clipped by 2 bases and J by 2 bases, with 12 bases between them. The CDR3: CASSYEAVLNTGELFF. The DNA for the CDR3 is TGTGCCAGCAGTTACGAGGCGGTTCTAAACACCGGGGAGCTGTTTTTT.

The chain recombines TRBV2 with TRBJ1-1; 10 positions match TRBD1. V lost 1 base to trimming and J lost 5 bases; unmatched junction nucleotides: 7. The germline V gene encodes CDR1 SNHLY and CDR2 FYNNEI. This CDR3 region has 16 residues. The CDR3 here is CASSEGDRGPGTEAFF. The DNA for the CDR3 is TGTGCCAGCAGTGAAGGAGACAGGGGGCCGGGGACTGAAGCTTTCTTT.

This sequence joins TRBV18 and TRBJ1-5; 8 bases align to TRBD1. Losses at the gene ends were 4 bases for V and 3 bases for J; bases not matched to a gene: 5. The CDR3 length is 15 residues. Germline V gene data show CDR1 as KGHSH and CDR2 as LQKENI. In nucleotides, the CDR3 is TGTGCCAGCTCACAGGGGACAGGACCCAATCAGCCCCAGCATTTT. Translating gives CASSQGTGPNQPQHF.

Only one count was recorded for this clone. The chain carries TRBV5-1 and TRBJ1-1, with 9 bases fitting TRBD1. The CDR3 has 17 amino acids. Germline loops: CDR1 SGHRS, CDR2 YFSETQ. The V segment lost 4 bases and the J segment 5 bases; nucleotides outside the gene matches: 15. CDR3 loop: CASSATGQGRGETEAFF. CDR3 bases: TGCGCCAGCAGCGCAACGGGACAGGGACGGGGGGAAACTGAAGCTTTCTTT.